This T cell receptor (beta chain) was profiled in a study of blood T cell repertoires in COVID-19. With 5 bases removed from V and 1 base from J, the gap between germline ends came to 11 bases. CDR3 length equals 15 residues. Germline assignment: CDR1 SGHTA and CDR2 FQGNSA. Sequenced by immunoSEQ multiplex PCR; TCRdb stores in-frame clones only, minus some. The sample includes 250,000 to 350,000 clones, roughly 90% of them seen just once. The receptor was isolated from a woman aged 55-69 years with acute or convalescent COVID-19. Sequencing was carried out using peripheral blood. V usage is TRBV7-2 and J usage is TRBJ2-2; D perhaps matches TRBD2 (5 bases). CDR3 region: CASSVGLGNTGELFF. The DNA of the CDR3 is TGTGCCAGCAGCGTAGGACTGGGGAACACCGGGGAGCTGTTTTTT.